This T cell receptor beta chain was obtained from a study of blood T cell repertoires in COVID-19. About the research overall: From the United States, Italy and Spain came samples of acute and convalescent COVID-19.

V lost 4 bases, J lost 6 bases, and 8 bases stayed unmatched. Germline V gives CDR1 SGHTA, CDR2 FQGTGA. CDR3 size: 14 residues. The repertoire was sequenced with immunoSEQ multiplex PCR; TCRdb's copy has only in-frame clones and lacks some. The sample records roughly 230,000 clones, approximately 80% being singletons. This clonotype was obtained from a woman aged 45-60 years with acute or convalescent COVID-19. What was sequenced was peripheral blood. V and J are TRBV7-3 and TRBJ1-2; TRBD1 agrees at 7 bases. In DNA form, the CDR3 reads TGTGCCAGCAGCTACGGGACAGAAAGGGATGGCTACACCTTC. It codes for CASSYGTERDGYTF.